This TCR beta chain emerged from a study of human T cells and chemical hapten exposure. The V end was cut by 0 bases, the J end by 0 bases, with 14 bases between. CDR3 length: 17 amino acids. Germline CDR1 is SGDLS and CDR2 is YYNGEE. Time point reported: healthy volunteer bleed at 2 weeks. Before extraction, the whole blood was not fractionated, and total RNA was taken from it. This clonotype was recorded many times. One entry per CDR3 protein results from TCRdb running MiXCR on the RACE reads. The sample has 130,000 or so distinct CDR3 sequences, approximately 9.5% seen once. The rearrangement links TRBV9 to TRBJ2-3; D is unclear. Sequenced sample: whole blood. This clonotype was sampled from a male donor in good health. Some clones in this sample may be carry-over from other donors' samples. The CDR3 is CASSVAGSGFSTDTQYF. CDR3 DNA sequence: TGTGCCAGCAGCGTAGCAGGATCAGGCTTTAGCACAGATACGCAGTATTTT. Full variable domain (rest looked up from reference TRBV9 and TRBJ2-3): DSGVTQTPKHLITATGQRVTLRCSPRSGDLSVYWYQQSLDQGLQFLIQYYNGEERAKGNILERFSAQQFPDLHSELNLSSLELGDSALYFCASSVAGSGFSTDTQYFGPGTRLTVL.